Reported below is one TCR beta chain. Generated by immunoSEQ multiplex PCR, the TCRdb table keeps only in-frame clones and is missing some. The sample contains about 670,000 clones, 85% to 90% of which appear only once. The data stem from a study of blood T cell repertoires in COVID-19. Study background: Sample material is recorded as cDNA or gDNA derived from T cells, B-cell-depleted T cells, or PBMCs.

The source is a young woman with acute or convalescent COVID-19. The sample was peripheral blood.

Written as DNA, the CDR3 is TGTGCCAGCAGTGATGGGGGGATCAATGGCTACACCTTC. It codes for CASSDGGINGYTF. The rearrangement uses TRBV25-1 and TRBJ1-2, with D possibly being TRBD1 (5 bases). V was cut by 3 bases and J by 6 bases, with 11 bases left in between. The CDR3 sequence is 13 residues long. The germline V gene encodes CDR1 MGHDK and CDR2 SYGVNS.